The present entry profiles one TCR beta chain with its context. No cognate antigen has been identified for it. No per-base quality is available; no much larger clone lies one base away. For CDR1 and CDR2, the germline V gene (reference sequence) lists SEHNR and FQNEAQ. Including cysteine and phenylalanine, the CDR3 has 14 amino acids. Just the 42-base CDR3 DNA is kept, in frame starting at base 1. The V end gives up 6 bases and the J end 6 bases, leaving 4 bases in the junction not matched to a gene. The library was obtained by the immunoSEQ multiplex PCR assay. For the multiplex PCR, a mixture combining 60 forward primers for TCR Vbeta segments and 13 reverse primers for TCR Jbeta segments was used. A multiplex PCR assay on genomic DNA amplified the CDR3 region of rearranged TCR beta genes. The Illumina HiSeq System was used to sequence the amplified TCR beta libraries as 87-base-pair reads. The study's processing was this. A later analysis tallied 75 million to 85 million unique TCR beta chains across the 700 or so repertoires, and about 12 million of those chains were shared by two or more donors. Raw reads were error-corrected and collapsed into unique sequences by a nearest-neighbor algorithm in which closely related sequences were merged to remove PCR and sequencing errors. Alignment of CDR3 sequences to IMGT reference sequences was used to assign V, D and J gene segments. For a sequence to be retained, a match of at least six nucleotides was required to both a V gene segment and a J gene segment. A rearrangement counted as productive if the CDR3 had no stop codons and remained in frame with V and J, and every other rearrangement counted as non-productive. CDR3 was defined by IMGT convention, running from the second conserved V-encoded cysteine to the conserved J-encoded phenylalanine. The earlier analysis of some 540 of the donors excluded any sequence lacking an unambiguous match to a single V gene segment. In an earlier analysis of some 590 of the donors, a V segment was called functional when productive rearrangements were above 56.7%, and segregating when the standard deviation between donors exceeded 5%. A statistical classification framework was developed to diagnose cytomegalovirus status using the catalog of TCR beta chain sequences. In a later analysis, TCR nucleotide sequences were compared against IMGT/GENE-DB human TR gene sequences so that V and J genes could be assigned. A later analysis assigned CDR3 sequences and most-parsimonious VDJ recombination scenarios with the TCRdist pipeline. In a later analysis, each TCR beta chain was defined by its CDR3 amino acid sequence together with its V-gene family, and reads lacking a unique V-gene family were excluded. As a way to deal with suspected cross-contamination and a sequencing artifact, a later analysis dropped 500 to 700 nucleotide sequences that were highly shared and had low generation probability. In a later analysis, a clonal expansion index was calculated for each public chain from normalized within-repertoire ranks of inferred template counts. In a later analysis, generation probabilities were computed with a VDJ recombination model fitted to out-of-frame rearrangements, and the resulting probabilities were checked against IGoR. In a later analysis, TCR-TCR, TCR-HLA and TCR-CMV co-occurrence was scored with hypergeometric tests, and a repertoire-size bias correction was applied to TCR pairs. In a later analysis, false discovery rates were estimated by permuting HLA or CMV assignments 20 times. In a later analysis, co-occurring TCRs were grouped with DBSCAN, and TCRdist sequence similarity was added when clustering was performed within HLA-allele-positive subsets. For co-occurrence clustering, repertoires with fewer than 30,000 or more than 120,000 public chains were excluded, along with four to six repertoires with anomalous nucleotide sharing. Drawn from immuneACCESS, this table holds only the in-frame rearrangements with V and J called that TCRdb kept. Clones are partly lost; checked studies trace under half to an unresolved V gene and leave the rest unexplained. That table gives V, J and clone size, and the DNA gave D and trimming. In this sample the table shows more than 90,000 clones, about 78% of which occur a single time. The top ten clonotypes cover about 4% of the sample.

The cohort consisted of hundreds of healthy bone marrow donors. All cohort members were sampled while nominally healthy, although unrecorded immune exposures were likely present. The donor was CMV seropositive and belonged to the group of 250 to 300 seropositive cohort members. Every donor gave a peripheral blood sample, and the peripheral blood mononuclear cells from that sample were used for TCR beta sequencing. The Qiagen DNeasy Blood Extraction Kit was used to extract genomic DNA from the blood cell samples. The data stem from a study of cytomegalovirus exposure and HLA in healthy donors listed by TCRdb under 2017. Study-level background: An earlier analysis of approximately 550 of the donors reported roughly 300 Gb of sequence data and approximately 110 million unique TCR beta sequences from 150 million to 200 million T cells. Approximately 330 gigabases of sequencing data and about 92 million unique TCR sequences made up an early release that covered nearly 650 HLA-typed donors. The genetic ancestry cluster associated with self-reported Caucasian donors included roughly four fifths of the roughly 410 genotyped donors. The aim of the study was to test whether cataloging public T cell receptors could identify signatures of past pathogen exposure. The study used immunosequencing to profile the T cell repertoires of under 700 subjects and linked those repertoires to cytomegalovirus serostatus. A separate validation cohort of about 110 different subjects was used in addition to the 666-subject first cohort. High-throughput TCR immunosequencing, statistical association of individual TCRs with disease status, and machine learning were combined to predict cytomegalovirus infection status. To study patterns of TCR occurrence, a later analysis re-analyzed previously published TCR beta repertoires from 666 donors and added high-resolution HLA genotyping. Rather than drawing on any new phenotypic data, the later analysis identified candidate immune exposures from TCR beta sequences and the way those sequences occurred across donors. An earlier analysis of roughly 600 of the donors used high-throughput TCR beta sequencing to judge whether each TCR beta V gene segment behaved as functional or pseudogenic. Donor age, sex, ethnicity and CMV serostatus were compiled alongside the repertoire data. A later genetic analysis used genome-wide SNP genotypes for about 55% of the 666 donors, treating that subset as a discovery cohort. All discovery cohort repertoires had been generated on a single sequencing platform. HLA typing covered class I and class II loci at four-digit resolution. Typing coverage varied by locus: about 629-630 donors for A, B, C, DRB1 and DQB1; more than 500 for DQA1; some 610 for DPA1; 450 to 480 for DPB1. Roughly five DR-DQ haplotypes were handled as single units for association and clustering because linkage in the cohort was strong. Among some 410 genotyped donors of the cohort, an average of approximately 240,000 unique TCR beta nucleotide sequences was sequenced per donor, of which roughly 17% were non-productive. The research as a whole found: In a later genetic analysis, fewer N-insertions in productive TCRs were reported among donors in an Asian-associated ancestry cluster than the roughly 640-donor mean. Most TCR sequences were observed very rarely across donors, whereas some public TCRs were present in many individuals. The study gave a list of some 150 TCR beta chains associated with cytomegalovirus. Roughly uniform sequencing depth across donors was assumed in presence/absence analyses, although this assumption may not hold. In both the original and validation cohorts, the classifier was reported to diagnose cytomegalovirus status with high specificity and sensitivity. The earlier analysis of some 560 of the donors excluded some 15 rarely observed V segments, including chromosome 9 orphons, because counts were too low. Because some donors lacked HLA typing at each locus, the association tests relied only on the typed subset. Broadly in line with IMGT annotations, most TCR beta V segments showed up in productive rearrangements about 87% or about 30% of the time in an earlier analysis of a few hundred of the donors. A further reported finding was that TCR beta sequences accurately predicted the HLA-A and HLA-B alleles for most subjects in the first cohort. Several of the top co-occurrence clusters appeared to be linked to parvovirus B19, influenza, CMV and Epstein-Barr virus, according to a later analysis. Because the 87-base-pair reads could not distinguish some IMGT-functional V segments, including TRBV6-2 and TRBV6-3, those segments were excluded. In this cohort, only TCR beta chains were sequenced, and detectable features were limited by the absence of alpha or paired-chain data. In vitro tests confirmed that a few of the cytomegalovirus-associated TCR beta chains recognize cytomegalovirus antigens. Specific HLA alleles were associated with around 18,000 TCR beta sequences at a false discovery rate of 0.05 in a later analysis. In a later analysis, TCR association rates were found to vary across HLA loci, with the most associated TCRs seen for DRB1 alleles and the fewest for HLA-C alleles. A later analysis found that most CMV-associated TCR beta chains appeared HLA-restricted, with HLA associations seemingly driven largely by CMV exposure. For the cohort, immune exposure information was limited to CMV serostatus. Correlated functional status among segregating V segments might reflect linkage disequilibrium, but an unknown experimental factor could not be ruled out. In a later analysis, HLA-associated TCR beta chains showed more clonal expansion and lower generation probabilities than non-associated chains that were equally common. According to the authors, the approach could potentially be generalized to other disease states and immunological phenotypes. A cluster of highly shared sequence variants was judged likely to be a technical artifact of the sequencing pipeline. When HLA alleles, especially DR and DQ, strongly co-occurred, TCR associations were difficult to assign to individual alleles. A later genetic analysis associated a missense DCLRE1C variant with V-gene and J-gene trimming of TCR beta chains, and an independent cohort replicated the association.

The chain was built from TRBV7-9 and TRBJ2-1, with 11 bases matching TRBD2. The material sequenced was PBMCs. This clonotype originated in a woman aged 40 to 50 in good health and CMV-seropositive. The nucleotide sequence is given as TGTGCCAGCAGGCGACTAGCGGGACCCAATGAGCAGTTCTTC. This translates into CASRRLAGPNEQFF.